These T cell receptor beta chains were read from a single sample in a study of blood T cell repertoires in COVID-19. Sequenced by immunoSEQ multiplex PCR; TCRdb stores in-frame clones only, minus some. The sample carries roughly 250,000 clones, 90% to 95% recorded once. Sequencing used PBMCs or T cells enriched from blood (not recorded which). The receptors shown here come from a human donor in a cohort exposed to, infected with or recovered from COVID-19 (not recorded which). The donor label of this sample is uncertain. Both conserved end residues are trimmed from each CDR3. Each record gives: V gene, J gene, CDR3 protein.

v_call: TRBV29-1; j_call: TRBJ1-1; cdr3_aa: SAGGSTEAF
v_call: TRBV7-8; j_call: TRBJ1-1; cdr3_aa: ASSSGQWKPEAF
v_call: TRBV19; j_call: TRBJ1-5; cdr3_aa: ASSTSGGGQPQH
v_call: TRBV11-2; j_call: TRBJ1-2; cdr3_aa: ASSLIGAYGYT
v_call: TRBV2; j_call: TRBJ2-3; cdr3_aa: ASSEMDRGSDTQY
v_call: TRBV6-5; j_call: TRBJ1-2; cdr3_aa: ASIRGNNYGYT
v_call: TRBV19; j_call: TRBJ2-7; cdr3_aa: ASSIAPGLAGYYEQY
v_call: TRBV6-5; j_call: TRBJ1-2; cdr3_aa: ASNRGGEGYT
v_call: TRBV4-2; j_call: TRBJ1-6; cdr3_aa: ASSRQGQGDSPLH
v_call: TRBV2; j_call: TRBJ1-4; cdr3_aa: ASSEVRVKLF
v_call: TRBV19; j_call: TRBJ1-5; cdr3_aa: ASSIDHRGNSNQPQH
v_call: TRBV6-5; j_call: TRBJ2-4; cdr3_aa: ASSRTSSAKNIQY
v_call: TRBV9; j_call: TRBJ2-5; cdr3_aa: ASSRGQGARETQY
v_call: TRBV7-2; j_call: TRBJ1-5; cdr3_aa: ASSSGVNQPQH
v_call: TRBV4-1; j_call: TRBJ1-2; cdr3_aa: ASSQPGQSSDGYT
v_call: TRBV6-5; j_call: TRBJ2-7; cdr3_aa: ASRYWAGGIYEQY
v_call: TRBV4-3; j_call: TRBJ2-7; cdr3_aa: ASSQDRGRGYEQY
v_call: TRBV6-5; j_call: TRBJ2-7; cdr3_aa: ASSYSARGREQY
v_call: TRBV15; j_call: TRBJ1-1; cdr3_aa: ATSEGANTEAF
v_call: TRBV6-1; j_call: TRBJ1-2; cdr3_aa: ASSERGGQQGGYT
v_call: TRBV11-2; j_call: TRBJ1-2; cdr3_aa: ASSLNRVGYT
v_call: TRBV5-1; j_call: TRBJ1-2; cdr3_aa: ASSLAVDSPFYGYT
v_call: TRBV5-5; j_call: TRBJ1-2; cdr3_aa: ASSLVQGMDYGYT
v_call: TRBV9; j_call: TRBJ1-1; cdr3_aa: ASSVAGETRMNTEAF
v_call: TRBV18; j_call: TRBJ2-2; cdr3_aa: ASSPFPSINTGELF
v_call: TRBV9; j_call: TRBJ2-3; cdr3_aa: ASSVKRAGEITDTQY
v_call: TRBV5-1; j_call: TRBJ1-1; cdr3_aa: ASRADREAF
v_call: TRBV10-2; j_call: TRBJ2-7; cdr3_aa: ASSQTDRGAYEQY
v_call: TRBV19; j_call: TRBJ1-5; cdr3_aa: ASRQGNQPQH
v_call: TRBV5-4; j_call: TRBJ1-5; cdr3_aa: ASSRDRGQNQPQH
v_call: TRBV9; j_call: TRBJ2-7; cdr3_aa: ASSAGTGVEQY
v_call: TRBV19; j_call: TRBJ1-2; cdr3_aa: ASSIDLGTGLGGYT
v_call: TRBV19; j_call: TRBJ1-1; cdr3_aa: ASSIGQVEAF
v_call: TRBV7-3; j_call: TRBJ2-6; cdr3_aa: ASSPNGGSSGANVLT
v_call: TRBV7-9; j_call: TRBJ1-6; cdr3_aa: ASSDDRGFNSPLH
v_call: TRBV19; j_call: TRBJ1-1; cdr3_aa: ASSRQGGNTEAF
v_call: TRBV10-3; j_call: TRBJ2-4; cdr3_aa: AISESGQGKNIQY
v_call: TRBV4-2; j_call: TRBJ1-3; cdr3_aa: ASSQESVTGGRLGSGNTIY
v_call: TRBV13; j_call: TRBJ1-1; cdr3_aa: ASSLSRQGTEAF
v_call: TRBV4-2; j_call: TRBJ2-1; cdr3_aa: ASSQDPRGQGSSYNEQF
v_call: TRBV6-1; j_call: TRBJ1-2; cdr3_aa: ASSENTGIYGYT
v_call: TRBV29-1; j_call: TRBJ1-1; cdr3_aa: SVNPFARGTEAF
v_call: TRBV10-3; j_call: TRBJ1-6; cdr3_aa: AISLDRDNSPLH
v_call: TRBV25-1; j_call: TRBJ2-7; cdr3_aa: ASSEASSYEQY
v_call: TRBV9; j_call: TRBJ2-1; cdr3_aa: ASSVRDSYNEQF
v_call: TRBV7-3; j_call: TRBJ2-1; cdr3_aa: ASSPGTSDHEQF
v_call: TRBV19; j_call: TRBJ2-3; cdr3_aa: ASTGERGTDTQY
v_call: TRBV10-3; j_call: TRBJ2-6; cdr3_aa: AISGALSGANVLT
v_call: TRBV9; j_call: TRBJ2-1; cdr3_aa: ASSPEISGYDNEQF
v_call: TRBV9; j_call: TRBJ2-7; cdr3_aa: ASSVEEDPVAEQY
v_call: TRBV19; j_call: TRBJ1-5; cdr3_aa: ASSTHRGSNQPQH
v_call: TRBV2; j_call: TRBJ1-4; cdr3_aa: ASSEWGLTNEKLF
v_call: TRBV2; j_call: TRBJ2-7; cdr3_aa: ASSEGPIYEQY
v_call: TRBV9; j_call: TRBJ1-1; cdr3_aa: ASRDRGNTEAF
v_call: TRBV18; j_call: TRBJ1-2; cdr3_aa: ASSPRRANYGYT
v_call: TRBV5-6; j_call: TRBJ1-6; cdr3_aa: ASSLGSSYNSPLH